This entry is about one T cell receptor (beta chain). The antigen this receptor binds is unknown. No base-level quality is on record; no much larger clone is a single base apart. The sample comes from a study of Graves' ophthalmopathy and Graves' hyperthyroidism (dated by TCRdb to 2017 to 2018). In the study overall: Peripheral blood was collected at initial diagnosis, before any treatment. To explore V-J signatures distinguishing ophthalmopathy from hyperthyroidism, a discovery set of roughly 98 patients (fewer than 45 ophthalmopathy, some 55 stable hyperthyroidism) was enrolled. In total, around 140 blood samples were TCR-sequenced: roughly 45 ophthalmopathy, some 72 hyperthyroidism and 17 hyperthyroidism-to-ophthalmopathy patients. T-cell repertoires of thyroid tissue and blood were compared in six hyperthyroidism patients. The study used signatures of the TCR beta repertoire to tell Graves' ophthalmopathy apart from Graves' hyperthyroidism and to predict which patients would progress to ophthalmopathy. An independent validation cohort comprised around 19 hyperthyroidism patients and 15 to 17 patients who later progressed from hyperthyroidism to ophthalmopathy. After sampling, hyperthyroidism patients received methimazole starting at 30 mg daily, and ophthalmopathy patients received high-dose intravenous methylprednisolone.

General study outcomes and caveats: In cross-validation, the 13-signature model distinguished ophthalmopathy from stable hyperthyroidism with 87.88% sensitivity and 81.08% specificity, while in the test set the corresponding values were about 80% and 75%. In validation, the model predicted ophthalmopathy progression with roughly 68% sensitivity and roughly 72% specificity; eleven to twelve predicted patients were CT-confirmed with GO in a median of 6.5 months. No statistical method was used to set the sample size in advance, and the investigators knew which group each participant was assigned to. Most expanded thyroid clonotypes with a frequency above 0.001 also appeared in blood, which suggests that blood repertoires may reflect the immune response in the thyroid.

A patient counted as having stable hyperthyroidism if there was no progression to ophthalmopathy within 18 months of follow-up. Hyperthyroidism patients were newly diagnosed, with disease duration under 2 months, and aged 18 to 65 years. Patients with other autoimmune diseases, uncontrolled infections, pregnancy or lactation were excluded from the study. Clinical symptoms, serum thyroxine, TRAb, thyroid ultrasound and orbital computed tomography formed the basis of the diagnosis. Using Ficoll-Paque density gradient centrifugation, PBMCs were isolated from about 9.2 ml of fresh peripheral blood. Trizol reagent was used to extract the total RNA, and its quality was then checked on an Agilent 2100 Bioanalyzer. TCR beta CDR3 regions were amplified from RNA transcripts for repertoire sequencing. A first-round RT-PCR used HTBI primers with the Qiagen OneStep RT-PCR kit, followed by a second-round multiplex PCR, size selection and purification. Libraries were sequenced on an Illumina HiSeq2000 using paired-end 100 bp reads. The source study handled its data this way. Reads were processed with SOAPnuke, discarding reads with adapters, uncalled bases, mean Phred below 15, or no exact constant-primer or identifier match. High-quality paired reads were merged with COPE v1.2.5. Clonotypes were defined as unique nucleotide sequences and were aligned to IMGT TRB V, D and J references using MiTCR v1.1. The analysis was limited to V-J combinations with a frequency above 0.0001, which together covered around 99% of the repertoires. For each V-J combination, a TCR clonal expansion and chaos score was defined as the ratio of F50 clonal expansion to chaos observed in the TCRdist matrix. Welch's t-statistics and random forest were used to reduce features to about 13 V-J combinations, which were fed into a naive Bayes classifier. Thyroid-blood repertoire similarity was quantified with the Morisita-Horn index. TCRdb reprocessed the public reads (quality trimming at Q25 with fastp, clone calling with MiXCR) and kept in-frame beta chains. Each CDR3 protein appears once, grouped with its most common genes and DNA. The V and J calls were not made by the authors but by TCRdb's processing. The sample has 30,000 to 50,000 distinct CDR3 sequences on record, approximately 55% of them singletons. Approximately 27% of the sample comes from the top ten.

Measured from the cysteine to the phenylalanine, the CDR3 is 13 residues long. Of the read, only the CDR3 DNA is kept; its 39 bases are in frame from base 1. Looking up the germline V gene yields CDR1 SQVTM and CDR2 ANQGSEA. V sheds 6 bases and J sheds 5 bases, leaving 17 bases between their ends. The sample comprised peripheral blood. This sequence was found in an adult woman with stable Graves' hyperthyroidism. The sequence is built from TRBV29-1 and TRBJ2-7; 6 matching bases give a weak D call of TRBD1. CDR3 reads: CSVGFTGWNEQYF. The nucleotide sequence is TGCAGCGTGGGATTTACAGGGTGGAACGAGCAGTACTTC.